Each of the 11 T cell receptor beta chains below was sequenced from the same sample in a study of blood T cell repertoires in COVID-19. The protocol was immunoSEQ multiplex PCR, while the TCRdb copy is restricted to in-frame clones and leaves out a portion. The profile shows fewer than 300,000 clones, around nine tenths of them singletons. Sequenced material: PBMCs or T cells enriched from blood (not recorded which). These receptors all come from a woman aged 25 to 39 who had recovered from COVID-19.

This clone was seen once. The V and J genes are TRBV20-1 and TRBJ2-7; 8 nucleotides align to TRBD2. V gave up 6 bases and J gave up 3 bases; unmatched junction bases: 1. Per germline, CDR1 DFQATT and CDR2 SNEGSKA (reference sequence). This CDR3 is 11 amino acids long. In DNA, the CDR3 is TGCAGTGCAGCGGGGGACTACGAGCAGTACTTC. Its protein is CSAAGDYEQYF.

The gene calls are TRBV28 and TRBJ1-2, with 7 bases matching TRBD1. Germline V gives CDR1 MDHEN, CDR2 SYDVKM. V lost 7 bases, J lost 4 bases, and 18 bases stayed unmatched. The CDR3 sequence is 17 residues long. The CDR3 reads CASTPGTVITRGYGYTF. The CDR3 coding sequence is TGTGCCAGCACTCCGGGGACAGTAATAACCAGGGGCTATGGCTACACCTTC.

This chain connects TRBV18 to TRBJ2-1, with 12 bases fitting TRBD2. Germline loops: CDR1 KGHSH, CDR2 LQKENI. The CDR3 sequence is 17 residues long. Losses at the gene ends were 4 bases for V and 4 bases for J; bases not matched to a gene: 8. CDR3 in DNA: TGTGCCAGCTCACACCGACTAGCGGGAGAGGCTTACAATGAGCAGTTCTTC. Protein sequence: CASSHRLAGEAYNEQFF. Full variable domain (missing parts from reference TRBV18 and TRBJ2-1): NAGVMQNPRHLVRRRGQEARLRCSPMKGHSHVYWYRQLPEEGLKFMVYLQKENIIDESGMPKERFSAEFPKEGPSILRIQQVVRGDSAAYFCASSHRLAGEAYNEQFFGPGTRLTVL.

The rearrangement uses TRBV6-6 and TRBJ2-7; D remains unclear. The CDR3 has 15 amino acids. The V end lost 7 bases, the J end lost 0 bases, and 16 bases lay between the germline ends. Germline CDR1 MNHNY, CDR2 SVGAGI (reference sequence). The CDR3 DNA reads TGTGCCAGCAATTTAAAGACACATAGCTCCTACGAGCAGTACTTC. The encoded protein is CASNLKTHSSYEQYF.

The J gene is TRBJ2-6, the V gene TRBV5-6, with 8 bases fitting TRBD1. This CDR3 has 18 amino acids. V was pared by 2 bases and J by 1 base, with 8 bases of the junction left unmatched. The germline V gene has CDR1 SGHDT and CDR2 YYEEEE. CDR3 sequence reads: CASSFFQGAESGANVLTF. The CDR3 nucleotides are TGTGCCAGCAGCTTTTTTCAGGGGGCAGAGTCTGGGGCCAACGTCCTGACTTTC.

This chain joins TRBV5-4 and TRBJ1-2; D is possibly TRBD1 (6 bases). Germline CDR1 SGHNT, CDR2 YYREEE (reference sequence). The CDR3 runs 13 residues. With 4 bases removed from V and 6 bases from J, the gap between germline ends came to 13 bases. CDR3 DNA sequence: TGTGCCAGCAGCCTACAGGGTATGAATGGCTACACCTTC. This sequence encodes CASSLQGMNGYTF.

The rearrangement links TRBV7-6 to TRBJ2-2; TRBD2 matches 7 bases. The CDR3 has 15 amino acids. The germline CDR1 and CDR2 sequences are SGHVS and FNYEAQ. The V segment lost 1 base and the J segment 6 bases; nucleotides outside the gene matches: 5. The CDR3 reads CASSLGTSSSGELFF. CDR3 DNA: TGTGCCAGCAGCTTAGGGACTAGTTCATCCGGGGAGCTGTTTTTT.

The chain has TRBV6-5 and TRBJ1-4, with TRBD1 matching over 8 bases. Unmatched junction bases numbered 9, after V lost 7 bases and J lost 5 bases. CDR1 MNHEY and CDR2 SVGAGI come from the germline V gene. The CDR3 length is 15 residues. CDR3 DNA sequence: TGTGCCAGCAAAGACGGACAGGGCCTAAATGAAAAACTGTTTTTT. It is translated as CASKDGQGLNEKLFF.

The chain combines TRBV18 with TRBJ2-1; TRBD1 matches at 11 bases. This CDR3 comprises 17 residues. V lost 4 bases, J lost 0 bases, and 5 bases stayed unmatched. CDR1 and CDR2 from the germline V gene are KGHSH and LQKENI. DNA for the CDR3: TGTGCCAGCTCACGTCCCGGGACAGGGGGCTCCTACAATGAGCAGTTCTTC. As protein: CASSRPGTGGSYNEQFF.

This chain uses TRBV2 with TRBJ2-2, with D possibly matching TRBD2 (5 bases). Trimming removed 5 bases at V and 2 bases at J, with 9 bases between. The CDR3 contains 14 residues. CDR1 SNHLY and CDR2 FYNNEI come from the germline V gene. In DNA, the CDR3 is TGTGCCAGCAGTCCCACTAGAAACACCGGGGAGCTGTTTTTT. Protein product: CASSPTRNTGELFF.

This chain's CDR3 is CASSLFPNPSNQPQHF. CDR3 coding DNA: TGTGCCAGCAGCTTATTTCCTAACCCTAGCAATCAGCCCCAGCATTTT. V usage is TRBV7-9 and J usage is TRBJ1-5; no clear D. This CDR3 comprises 16 residues. Trimming shortened V by 2 bases and J by 0 bases, and 11 bases separated the two germline ends. From germline, CDR1 is SEHNR and CDR2 FQNEAQ (reference sequence).